Each of the 8 T cell receptor beta chains below was sequenced from the same sample in a study of PD-1 blockade in classical Hodgkin lymphoma. Measured with immunoSEQ multiplex PCR; TCRdb has only the in-frame clones, and not every one. Among about 22,000 clones listed, around 94% were seen once. Sample time point: newly diagnosed, previously untreated cHL patient sample. The material sequenced was peripheral blood mononuclear cells (PBMCs). The receptor set was obtained from a human donor with classical Hodgkin lymphoma.

The chain uses TRBV5-6 and TRBJ2-1; maybe TRBD2 (6 bases). In germline, CDR1 is SGHDT, CDR2 YYEEEE. The CDR3 has 14 amino acids. With 0 bases removed from V and 2 bases from J, the gap between germline ends came to 6 bases. The CDR3 DNA reads as TGTGCCAGCAGCTTGGGACTAGCCTACAATGAGCAGTTCTTC. Protein sequence: CASSLGLAYNEQFF.

This clone showed up just once. V is TRBV6-1 and J is TRBJ2-3; D possibly corresponds to TRBD2 (7 bases). The V gene lost 8 bases and the J gene lost 4 bases, with 19 bases spanning the gap. Germline CDR1 reads MNHNS; CDR2 reads SASEGT. The CDR3 has 15 residues. The CDR3 protein is CASGALGGGADTQYF. The CDR3 DNA reads as TGTGCCAGCGGGGCGTTAGGAGGGGGGGCAGATACGCAGTATTTT.

The DNA of the CDR3 is TGCGCCAGCAGCTTGGAGTTTAGCGGGCTCTCTGGGGCCAACGTCCTGACTTTC. Translation gives CASSLEFSGLSGANVLTF. This rearrangement joins TRBV5-1 to TRBJ2-6, with 7 bases that match TRBD2. The length of the CDR3 is 18 residues. V lost 0 bases to trimming and J lost 0 bases; unmatched junction nucleotides: 6. CDR1 and CDR2 from the germline V gene are SGHRS and YFSETQ. Looking up the rest from reference TRBV5-1 and TRBJ2-6 gives the full variable domain: KAGVTQTPRYLIKTRGQQVTLSCSPISGHRSVSWYQQTPGQGLQFLFEYFSETQRNKGNFPGRFSGRQFSNSRSEMNVSTLELGDSALYLCASSLEFSGLSGANVLTFGAGSRLTVL.

This chain uses TRBV5-6 with TRBJ1-2; perhaps TRBD1 as D (6 bases). The V gene's germline CDR1 is SGHDT and CDR2 YYEEEE. The CDR3 totals 14 residues. Deletions cut 4 bases from V and 2 bases from J, with 12 bases between. The CDR3: CASSIGTRNYGYTF. In DNA form, the CDR3 reads TGTGCCAGCAGCATCGGGACACGAAACTATGGCTACACCTTC.

The chain recombines TRBV9 with TRBJ2-3; D call uncertain. The CDR3 contains 13 residues. Germline V CDR1 and CDR2: SGDLS, YYNGEE. Deletions cut 4 bases from V and 1 base from J, with 7 bases between. CDR3 protein: CASSPYGTDTQYF. The CDR3 DNA is TGTGCCAGCAGCCCCTATGGCACAGATACGCAGTATTTT. The complete variable domain, with remaining parts taken from reference TRBV9 and TRBJ2-3, reads DSGVTQTPKHLITATGQRVTLRCSPRSGDLSVYWYQQSLDQGLQFLIQYYNGEERAKGNILERFSAQQFPDLHSELNLSSLELGDSALYFCASSPYGTDTQYFGPGTRLTVL.

The chain employs TRBV2 and TRBJ2-1, with TRBD2 identical over 11 bases. Germline CDR1 is SNHLY and CDR2 is FYNNEI. CDR3 size: 16 residues. The ends lost 5 bases at V and 2 bases at J; junction bases unmatched: 5. CDR3 bases: TGTGCCAGCAGTCTCCTAGCGGGGGGCCCCTACAATGAGCAGTTCTTC. The encoded protein is CASSLLAGGPYNEQFF.

The CDR3 nucleotides are TGTGCCAGCAGTTACCCCGGCCAGGGAGCAGATACGCAGTATTTT. It specifies CASSYPGQGADTQYF. This rearrangement joins TRBV6-6 to TRBJ2-3; the D call may be TRBD1 or TRBD2 (5 bases each). The CDR3 extends over 15 amino acids. V shed 2 bases and J shed 4 bases, with 13 bases lying between them. The germline gives CDR1 MNHNY, CDR2 SVGAGI (reference sequence).

This chain joins TRBV19 and TRBJ2-1; perhaps TRBD2 as D (6 bases). With 1 base removed from V and 4 bases from J, the gap between germline ends came to 8 bases. CDR1 LNHDA and CDR2 SQIVND come from the germline V gene (reference sequence). The CDR3 has 14 residues. The CDR3 here is CASSIAAGYNEQFF. The CDR3 DNA reads TGTGCCAGTAGTATAGCGGCGGGGTACAATGAGCAGTTCTTC.